What follows describes a single T cell receptor beta chain. Clones were sequenced by immunoSEQ multiplex PCR, and TCRdb holds only the in-frame ones, with some missing. This sample has 150,000 to 250,000 clones; 72% occur once, and the top ten carry roughly an eighth. The record originates from a study of cytotoxic CD8 clonotypes in ibrutinib-treated CLL. Study overall: Outcomes included approximately 24 partial and 2 complete responses; after median roughly 71 months, approximately 14 stayed remitted and 12 progressed. An average of 255,043 productive templates and some 99,000 productive rearrangements was obtained per sample.

The starting material was PBMCs, obtained after 24 months of ibrutinib treatment. This sequence originates from a human donor with chronic lymphocytic leukemia.

CDR3 loop: CASSLAGASGSGETQYF. The CDR3 DNA is TGTGCCAGCAGCTTAGCCGGAGCTAGCGGGAGCGGAGAGACCCAGTACTTC. The chain carries TRBV7-2 and TRBJ2-5, with 10 bases identical to TRBD2. Germline-derived CDR1 and CDR2 are SGHTA and FQGNSA. The V gene end was trimmed by 0 bases and the J gene end by 4 bases; junction bases not matched to a gene: 8. The CDR3 has 17 amino acids.